These T cell receptor beta chains were read from a single sample in a study of CD8 T cells in ankylosing spondylitis. A single record per CDR3 protein comes from TCRdb applying MiXCR to the 5' RACE reads. The top ten hold about 15% of the sample, which has some 150,000 distinct CDR3 sequences, 40% to 50% seen once. Sequencing used synovial fluid, either unsorted or a sorted T cell fraction (not recorded which). These receptors were collected from a male donor with ankylosing spondylitis. CDR3s leave out the opening cysteine and the closing phenylalanine or tryptophan. A D gene is named only where the DNA matches it firmly.

J: TRBJ2-1; V: TRBV7-9; D: TRBD1; CDR3: ASSPDRVPYNEQF
J: TRBJ2-7; V: TRBV10-3; D: TRBD2; CDR3: AISELRLAGYYEQY
J: TRBJ2-7; V: TRBV5-1; D: TRBD1; CDR3: ASSPQGAEQY
J: TRBJ1-5; V: TRBV20-1; D: -; CDR3: SASTSSGGRSNQPQH
J: TRBJ1-1; V: TRBV7-9; D: -; CDR3: ASSFGPGEAF
J: TRBJ2-2; V: TRBV5-1; D: -; CDR3: ASSGGLEDGELF
J: TRBJ2-7; V: TRBV27; D: -; CDR3: ASSLYWGTYEQY
J: TRBJ2-1; V: TRBV5-5; D: TRBD1; CDR3: ASSLRDRVNEQF
J: TRBJ2-3; V: TRBV12-3/TRBV12-4; D: TRBD2; CDR3: ASSQVAGGSDTQY
J: TRBJ2-1; V: TRBV5-1; D: TRBD2; CDR3: ASSAPGLPSYNEQF
J: TRBJ1-3; V: TRBV12-3/TRBV12-4; D: -; CDR3: ASTSAYSGNTIY
J: TRBJ1-1; V: TRBV6-5; D: -; CDR3: ASSYSEVGEAF
J: TRBJ2-2; V: TRBV27; D: TRBD2; CDR3: ASSFVSGGLTGELF
J: TRBJ2-7; V: TRBV5-6; D: -; CDR3: ARSSGLVGYEQY
J: TRBJ2-3; V: TRBV27; D: -; CDR3: ASSLSFRGTDTQY
J: TRBJ1-6; V: TRBV24-1; D: -; CDR3: AGRQKAPLH
J: TRBJ2-7; V: TRBV7-9; D: -; CDR3: ASSFSQRPYEQY
J: TRBJ1-1; V: TRBV6-2/TRBV6-3; D: -; CDR3: ASSLQPGAEAF
J: TRBJ2-1; V: TRBV6-4; D: TRBD2; CDR3: ASSELAGYNEQF
J: TRBJ2-5; V: TRBV15; D: -; CDR3: ATSRDSGETQY
J: TRBJ2-7; V: TRBV27; D: -; CDR3: ASSLRALSYEQY
J: TRBJ2-1; V: TRBV7-6; D: TRBD2; CDR3: ASSSWTSGGYGQF
J: TRBJ2-7; V: TRBV15; D: -; CDR3: ATSSTPEWDEQY
J: TRBJ2-3; V: TRBV11-2; D: TRBD2; CDR3: ASSGLAGDIKNFDTQY
J: TRBJ1-5; V: TRBV6-1; D: TRBD1; CDR3: ASTQGAHQPQH
J: TRBJ2-5; V: TRBV20-1; D: TRBD2; CDR3: SATSGRASETQY
J: TRBJ2-3; V: TRBV7-2; D: TRBD2; CDR3: AIAGGTDTQY
J: TRBJ2-7; V: TRBV18; D: -; CDR3: ASSPWGVKEQY
J: TRBJ2-7; V: TRBV7-9; D: -; CDR3: ASSPDLSYEQY
J: TRBJ2-4; V: TRBV20-1; D: -; CDR3: SARRLGGN
J: TRBJ1-1; V: TRBV29-1; D: -; CDR3: SVVPGDTEAF
J: TRBJ1-1; V: TRBV20-1; D: -; CDR3: SATTGKETEAF
J: TRBJ2-1; V: TRBV10-2; D: -; CDR3: ASGVLLVMADEQF
J: TRBJ2-1; V: TRBV6-1; D: TRBD2; CDR3: ASSLPSGGARNEQF
J: TRBJ2-5; V: TRBV4-2; D: -; CDR3: ASSQEQGTAGGQY
J: TRBJ2-2; V: TRBV11-2; D: -; CDR3: ASSRGPNTGELF
J: TRBJ1-1; V: TRBV27; D: -; CDR3: ASSAAQGTSYAEAF
J: TRBJ1-6; V: TRBV27; D: -; CDR3: ASSLSWPKALSYNSPLH
J: TRBJ2-5; V: TRBV11-2; D: TRBD2; CDR3: ASTPAGEGTQY
J: TRBJ2-4; V: TRBV5-1; D: -; CDR3: ASSWGAAIRDKNIQY
J: TRBJ2-1; V: TRBV7-9; D: -; CDR3: ASSALWGDSYNEQF
J: TRBJ2-7; V: TRBV12-3/TRBV12-4; D: TRBD2; CDR3: ASSFSYTSGILYEQY
J: TRBJ2-3; V: TRBV12-3/TRBV12-4; D: -; CDR3: ASSFTGPRDTQY
J: TRBJ2-3; V: TRBV24-1; D: TRBD2; CDR3: ATSESELAGVTDTQY
J: TRBJ1-2; V: TRBV6-1; D: TRBD1; CDR3: ASKAGQGANGYT